Listed below are T cell receptor beta chains from one sample, sequenced in a study of cytotoxic CD8 clonotypes in ibrutinib-treated CLL. The assay was immunoSEQ multiplex PCR, and TCRdb's table has in-frame clones only and misses some. In the table there are around 310,000 clones, around four fifths of which are singletons. The input for sequencing was PBMCs, taken before ibrutinib treatment. All receptors derive from a human donor with chronic lymphocytic leukemia. CDR3s include the opening cysteine and the closing phenylalanine or tryptophan. Each record gives: V gene, J gene, D gene, clone size, CDR3 DNA, CDR3 protein. The D gene is left open where the match is weak. Clone size appears in some rows only: once, few, many, or a class for an expanded clone.

TRBV15	TRBJ2-5	.	.	TGTGCCACCAGCAGGTTGGTGGAGACCCAGTACTTC	CATSRLVETQYF
TRBV9	TRBJ1-3	TRBD1	few	TGTGCCAGCAGCTTCGGACAGGGTCTAGGCGACACCATATATTTT	CASSFGQGLGDTIYF
TRBV27	TRBJ2-7	.	few	TGTGCCAGTAGGAACCGGGCCAGTGACGAGCAGTACTTC	CASRNRASDEQYF
TRBV29-1	TRBJ2-5	.	.	TGCAGCGTTGTTTTCGGTCGGGGGCGGGTGACCCAGTACTTC	CSVVFGRGRVTQYF
TRBV6-6	TRBJ2-7	.	once	TGTGCCAGCAGTTACTCGGAGGGCCGGACCTACGAGCAGTACTTC	CASSYSEGRTYEQYF
TRBV4-1	TRBJ2-1	TRBD2	once	TGCGCCAGCAGCCGGCGGCCGGGACTAGCGGACAACAATGAGCAGTTCTTC	CASSRRPGLADNNEQFF
TRBV4-2	TRBJ2-1	.	few	TGTGCCAGCAGCCAGTACCCAGGCAATGAGCAGTTCTTC	CASSQYPGNEQFF
TRBV19	TRBJ2-1	TRBD2	.	TGTGCCAGCCTGACTGGGACTAGCGGGAGGGTTGAGCAGTTCTTC	CASLTGTSGRVEQFF
TRBV5-6	TRBJ2-3	.	.	TGTGCCAGCAGCGTTAGCGGTCGCACAGATACGCAGTATTTT	CASSVSGRTDTQYF
TRBV18	TRBJ2-1	TRBD2	.	TGTGCCAGCTCACCATTTGGGGGGGATGAGCAGTTCTTC	CASSPFGGDEQFF
TRBV4-3	TRBJ1-4	.	.	TGCGCCAGCAGCCAAGAGCTAGCCCCGACAGAAAAACTGTTTTTT	CASSQELAPTEKLFF
TRBV19	TRBJ2-1	.	.	TGTGCCAGTAGTACGGAAGGACTTAACAGGTTCTTC	CASSTEGLNRFF
TRBV5-5	TRBJ2-3	TRBD1	once	TGTGCCAGCAATTCGGGACAGGGCACAGATACGCAGTATTTT	CASNSGQGTDTQYF
TRBV10-3	TRBJ2-7	TRBD1	.	TGTGCCATCAGTGAACAGGGGGCTAGGTGGGAGCAGTACTTC	CAISEQGARWEQYF
TRBV14	TRBJ2-5	TRBD2	.	TGTGCCAGCACCCCAAGTGGACTAGGGACCCAGTACTTC	CASTPSGLGTQYF
TRBV25-1	TRBJ2-7	TRBD1	.	TGTGCCAACACAGAAGGGACAGCCTACGAGCAGTACTTC	CANTEGTAYEQYF
TRBV10-3	TRBJ2-3	.	.	TGTGCCATCAGTGAGTCGAGGACACCTCTCACAGATACGCAGTATTTT	CAISESRTPLTDTQYF
TRBV5-4	TRBJ1-3	TRBD1	.	TGTGCCAGCAGCTTGGTTAGGACAGGGGGCTCGAGCACCATATATTTT	CASSLVRTGGSSTIYF
TRBV4-1	TRBJ2-7	TRBD1	.	TGCGCCAGCAGCCAAGCCACCGGGACAGGGTCCTACGAGCAGTACTTC	CASSQATGTGSYEQYF
TRBV7-9	TRBJ2-7	TRBD2	.	TGTGCCAGCAGCTTAGTGGTAGCGGGAGGCTCCTACGAGCAGTACTTC	CASSLVVAGGSYEQYF
TRBV6-1	TRBJ1-1	TRBD1	.	TGTGCCAGCAGAGAAACAGGGGAGAGAGAAGCTTTCTTT	CASRETGEREAFF
TRBV27	TRBJ1-3	.	.	TGTGCCAGCAGACGGAGTTCCCCTGGAAACACCATATATTTT	CASRRSSPGNTIYF
TRBV11-2	TRBJ2-7	.	.	TGTGCCAGCAGCTTAAGGTCTAGGACCGGCGGATACGAGCAGTACTTC	CASSLRSRTGGYEQYF
TRBV5-1	TRBJ2-5	TRBD2	.	TGCGCCAGCTTCGGGAGGGCTGGTGAGACCCAGTACTTC	CASFGRAGETQYF
TRBV9	TRBJ2-7	TRBD2	.	TGTGCCAGCAGCCCCCTAGCGGGGCCGTTCTACGAGCAGTACTTC	CASSPLAGPFYEQYF
TRBV11-3	TRBJ2-7	TRBD2	.	TGTGCCAGCAGCCCGAGCAGGGCGGGAGGAGGCGAGCAGTACTTC	CASSPSRAGGGEQYF
TRBV2	TRBJ1-2	.	.	TGTGCCAGCAGTTACGGACAAGGCTACACCTTC	CASSYGQGYTF
TRBV10-3	TRBJ2-5	TRBD2	.	TGTGCCATCAGTGAGTCGAACGGACTAGCGGGAGTTGAGACCCAGTACTTC	CAISESNGLAGVETQYF
TRBV5-1	TRBJ2-5	TRBD1	.	TGCGCCAGCACTCAAGAGGGGACAGAACAAGAGACCCAGTACTTC	CASTQEGTEQETQYF
TRBV14	TRBJ1-5	.	.	TGTGCCAGCAGCCATCCGGGACACTGGTACGATAGCAATCAGCCCCAGCATTTT	CASSHPGHWYDSNQPQHF
TRBV29-1	TRBJ2-1	TRBD2	.	TGCAGCGTTTCGGGACTAGCGGGAGGTGGATCGTCCTACAATGAGCAGTTCTTC	CSVSGLAGGGSSYNEQFF
TRBV7-9	TRBJ1-2	.	.	TGTGCCAGCAGCTCTACCTTTGTCAATCTTTATGGCTACACCTTC	CASSSTFVNLYGYTF
TRBV4-3	TRBJ1-5	.	.	TGCGCCAGCAGCCAAGGACACTTTAGCAATCAGCCCCAGCATTTT	CASSQGHFSNQPQHF
TRBV5-6	TRBJ1-4	TRBD1	.	TGTGCCAGCAGCGCGACAGGGGCAACTAATGAAAAACTGTTTTTT	CASSATGATNEKLFF
TRBV4-2	TRBJ2-7	.	few	TGTGCCAGCAGCCCGGGAATCCAAAATTACGAGCAGTACTTC	CASSPGIQNYEQYF